The 26 T cell receptor beta chains given below trace back to one sample, sequenced in a study of CD8 T cells in Susac syndrome. A quantity of roughly 0.5 to 1 ug RNA underwent reverse transcription using random hexamers. From the immunoSEQ multiplex PCR reads, TCRdb called clonotypes with MiXCR, one entry per CDR3 protein. Among approximately 180,000 distinct CDR3 sequences, around 95% were seen once, and the ten largest hold roughly 0.095%. Input material: CD4+ T cells from PBMCs. The receptors derive from a human donor with multiple sclerosis.

This sequence joins TRBV4-1 and TRBJ2-2, with no clear D. The CDR3 length is 15 residues. CDR1 and CDR2 (germline): MGHRA, YSYEKL. V dropped 0 bases and J dropped 6 bases, with 11 bases sitting between them. For the CDR3, the DNA is TGCGCCAGCAGCCAAGATAGGATCCAGTCCGGGGAGCTGTTTTTT. Translated: CASSQDRIQSGELFF.

This clonotype was observed a few times. The chain joins TRBV27 to TRBJ2-7; D might be TRBD1 (5 bases). Germline values: CDR1 MNHEY, CDR2 SMNVEV (reference sequence). V was clipped by 5 bases and J by 0 bases, with 11 bases between them. This CDR3 is built from 14 residues. Here the CDR3 reads CASSPQGGSYEQYF. CDR3 nucleotide sequence: TGTGCCAGCAGTCCCCAGGGTGGCTCCTACGAGCAGTACTTC.

This clonotype has a single count. This rearrangement joins TRBV28 to TRBJ2-5; 9 bases are shared with TRBD1. This CDR3 region has 16 residues. V shed 3 bases, J shed 5 bases, and the junction held 10 bases outside the gene matches. The V gene's germline CDR1 is MDHEN and CDR2 SYDVKM. This chain's CDR3 is CASSLMGTGGQETQYF. The CDR3 DNA reads TGTGCCAGCAGTTTGATGGGAACAGGGGGCCAGGAGACCCAGTACTTC.

The chain couples TRBV5-6 to TRBJ2-7; D might be TRBD2 (5 bases). There are 14 residues in the CDR3. V lost 0 bases and J lost 10, with 17 bases in between. Germline values: CDR1 SGHDT, CDR2 YYEEEE. The CDR3 protein is CASSLEDFPREQYF. CDR3 coding DNA: TGTGCCAGCAGCTTGGAGGACTTCCCACGGGAACAGTACTTC.

The chain couples TRBV7-9 to TRBJ2-7; TRBD1 or TRBD2 may be the D gene (5 bases each). The CDR3 is made up of 15 amino acids. V was cut by 5 bases and J by 6 bases, with 20 bases left in between. Germline V gene data show CDR1 as SEHNR and CDR2 as FQNEAQ (reference sequence). CDR3 sequence reads: CASSPPSLRGGEQYF. CDR3 nucleotide sequence: TGTGCCAGCAGCCCACCTTCGCTCCGGGGCGGCGAGCAGTACTTC. The full variable domain, rest sourced from reference TRBV7-9 and TRBJ2-7, is DTGVSQNPRHKITKRGQNVTFRCDPISEHNRLYWYRQTLGQGPEFLTYFQNEAQLEKSRLLSDRFSAERPKGSFSTLEIQRTEQGDSAMYLCASSPPSLRGGEQYFGPGTRLTVT.

The chain has TRBV7-2 and TRBJ1-2; D is perhaps TRBD1 (5 bases). Trimming took off 2 bases at V and 3 bases at J, with 10 bases between the two ends. The CDR3 is made up of 14 amino acids. CDR1 and CDR2 (germline): SGHTA, FQGNSA. CDR3 amino acids: CASSLLVRDYGYTF. The CDR3 DNA follows: TGTGCCAGCAGCTTATTGGTCAGGGACTATGGCTACACCTTC. Based on the CDR3 plus reference TRBV7-2 and TRBJ1-2, the full variable domain is GAGVSQSPSNKVTEKGKDVELRCDPISGHTALYWYRQSLGQGLEFLIYFQGNSAPDKSGLPSDRFSAERTGGSVSTLTIQRTQQEDSAVYLCASSLLVRDYGYTFGSGTRLTVV.

The V and J genes are TRBV28 and TRBJ2-7; 10 bases align to TRBD2. The CDR3 length is 15 residues. V lost 4 bases and J lost 2; bases outside the gene matches: 5. Germline V CDR1 and CDR2: MDHEN, SYDVKM. CDR3 coding DNA: TGTGCCAGCAGTTCCCAGCGGGGGGGCGCCTACGAGCAGTACTTC. Translated: CASSSQRGGAYEQYF.

This clonotype has only one observation. The chain uses TRBV6-6 and TRBJ1-2, with TRBD1 matching over 8 bases. This CDR3 has 14 residues. The germline V gene encodes CDR1 MNHNY and CDR2 SVGAGI (reference sequence). The junction had 11 bases not matched to a gene; V was cut back by 6 bases and J by 8 bases. CDR3 in amino acids: CASSPPGQGRGYTF. The CDR3 bases are TGTGCCAGCAGCCCACCAGGACAGGGCAGGGGCTACACCTTC.

This clonotype was picked up one time. V and J are TRBV24-1 and TRBJ2-4; D possibly corresponds to TRBD1 (6 bases). Germline V lookup: CDR1 KGHDR, CDR2 SFDVKD. The CDR3 spans 15 residues. The germline V and J ends were trimmed by 7 bases and 0 bases, with 12 bases remaining between them. The CDR3 protein is CATRRQGLAKNIQYF. CDR3 sequence (DNA): TGTGCCACCAGGCGGCAGGGGCTAGCCAAAAACATTCAGTACTTC.

The chain couples TRBV12-3 or TRBV12-4 to TRBJ1-5; D gene ambiguous. The CDR3 runs to 14 residues. V lost 3 bases, J lost 4 bases, and 10 bases lay in between. This CDR3 is CASSLNSRNQPQHF. The CDR3 DNA reads as TGTGCCAGCAGTTTGAACAGCAGAAATCAGCCCCAGCATTTT.

The chain links TRBV29-1 to TRBJ1-2, with 9 bases aligning to TRBD1. This CDR3 is 13 amino acids long. With 5 bases clipped from V and 0 bases from J, the junction kept 1 base outside the gene matches. Germline values: CDR1 SQVTM, CDR2 ANQGSEA. The CDR3 loop reads CSVRTGANYGYTF. CDR3 coding DNA: TGCAGCGTTCGGACAGGGGCTAACTATGGCTACACCTTC.

This chain links TRBV6-6 with TRBJ1-3, with D unresolved. The CDR3 is 13 amino acids. The ends were cut back, 0 bases at V and 1 base at J, with 1 base in the middle. Germline CDR1 is MNHNY and CDR2 is SVGAGI (reference sequence). As DNA, the CDR3 is TGTGCCAGCAGTTACTCGTCTGGAAACACCATATATTTT. This sequence encodes CASSYSSGNTIYF.

The chain is built from TRBV20-1 and TRBJ1-2; possible D gene TRBD1, 5 bases. CDR3 size: 16 residues. Trimming shortened V by 5 bases and J by 0 bases, and 19 bases separated the two germline ends. The V gene's germline CDR1 is DFQATT and CDR2 SNEGSKA (reference sequence). The CDR3 protein is CSASIGTPVSNYGYTF. CDR3 nucleotides: TGCAGTGCTTCCATCGGGACTCCGGTTTCTAACTATGGCTACACCTTC.

J is TRBJ2-3 and V is TRBV12-3 or TRBV12-4; 7 positions match TRBD1. The CDR3 consists of 15 residues. Trimming removed 5 bases from V and 2 bases from J; junction bases left unmatched: 7. CDR3 bases: TGTGCCAGCAGTCTACCGGGACAGACCACAGATACGCAGTATTTT. Translation: CASSLPGQTTDTQYF.

The genes are TRBV3-1 and TRBJ2-7, with TRBD2 matching over 10 bases. J gave up 11 bases and V 0 bases, and 13 bases lay outside the gene matches. The CDR3 is 16 amino acids. Germline V CDR1 and CDR2: LGHDT, YNNKEL (reference sequence). The CDR3 is CASSQDRRLAGHQKYF. As DNA, the CDR3 is TGTGCCAGCAGCCAAGATCGAAGACTAGCGGGCCACCAGAAGTACTTC.

The chain has TRBV5-1 and TRBJ1-1, with 7 bases that match TRBD1. This CDR3 region has 14 residues. Germline assignment: CDR1 SGHRS and CDR2 YFSETQ. The V gene end was trimmed by 4 bases and the J gene end by 6 bases; junction bases not matched to a gene: 9. In DNA form, the CDR3 reads TGCGCCAGCAGCCCAGCCGGACAGGTGGCTGAAGCTTTCTTT. It specifies CASSPAGQVAEAFF.

CDR3 bases: TGCAGTGCTAGAGATTTTAGACAGAGCTCCTACGAGCAGTACTTC. This gives the protein CSARDFRQSSYEQYF. The genes are TRBV20-1 and TRBJ2-7; tentative D call: TRBD1 (5 bases). The CDR3 length is 15 residues. V lost 0 bases and J lost 0, with 12 bases in between. CDR1 is DFQATT, CDR2 SNEGSKA, per germline (reference sequence).

The chain combines TRBV4-2 with TRBJ2-7; 7 nucleotides match TRBD2. Germline V lookup: CDR1 LGHNA, CDR2 YNFKEQ. This CDR3 is 13 amino acids long. V lost 2 bases to trimming and J lost 8 bases; unmatched junction nucleotides: 6. CDR3 DNA: TGTGCCAGCAGCCAAATGCGCGGGGGTAAGCAGTACTTC. This gives the protein CASSQMRGGKQYF.

The V and J genes are TRBV10-3 and TRBJ2-3, with 8 bases aligning to TRBD1. The V and J ends lost 10 bases and 5 bases, in that order; junction bases with no gene match: 11. This CDR3 has 14 residues. Per germline, CDR1 ENHRY and CDR2 SYGVKD. The CDR3 is CATAAGGRGDTQYF. CDR3 in DNA: TGTGCCACCGCAGCAGGGGGCCGGGGAGATACGCAGTATTTT.

V and J are TRBV3-1 and TRBJ1-2, with 8 bases matching TRBD1. The CDR3 sequence is 14 residues long. Germline trimming cut 5 bases from V and 6 bases from J; bases unmatched to any gene: 8. Germline-derived CDR1 and CDR2 are LGHDT and YNNKEL (reference sequence). The CDR3 region is CASSAPGGINGYTF. CDR3 coding DNA: TGTGCCAGCAGCGCCCCAGGGGGCATTAATGGCTACACCTTC.

The chain uses TRBV12-3 or TRBV12-4 and TRBJ2-7; D is unclear. Deletions cut 1 base from V and 0 bases from J, with 10 bases between. The CDR3 runs 15 residues. The CDR3: CASSLVTVSSYEQYF. The CDR3 DNA is TGTGCCAGCAGTTTAGTAACGGTTAGCTCCTACGAGCAGTACTTC.

The chain combines TRBV5-6 with TRBJ2-4; tentatively, D is TRBD1 (6 bases). V was trimmed by 2 bases and J by 4 bases, leaving 7 bases between them. Germline V CDR1 and CDR2: SGHDT, YYEEEE. The CDR3 loop spans 13 amino acids. CDR3 loop: CASSFTGKNIQYF. CDR3 sequence (DNA): TGTGCCAGCAGCTTCACAGGGAAAAACATTCAGTACTTC.

This sequence joins TRBV20-1 and TRBJ2-3; 8 bases align to TRBD2. Trimming removed 6 bases from V and 6 bases from J; junction bases left unmatched: 8. Germline CDR1 reads DFQATT; CDR2 reads SNEGSKA (reference sequence). The CDR3 covers 13 residues. The CDR3: CSAEVLAGDTQYF. CDR3 bases: TGCAGTGCGGAGGTGTTAGCGGGGGATACGCAGTATTTT.

The chain joins TRBV2 to TRBJ2-7, with 8 positions matching TRBD1. Germline CDR1 reads SNHLY; CDR2 reads FYNNEI. V trimming: 6 bases; J trimming: 2 bases; junction bases outside the gene matches: 3. This CDR3 contains 13 residues. The CDR3 spells CASRGTGTYEQYF. The CDR3 nucleotides read TGTGCCAGCAGGGGGACAGGAACCTACGAGCAGTACTTC. Variable domain in full (rest from reference TRBV2 and TRBJ2-7): EPEVTQTPSHQVTQMGQEVILRCVPISNHLYFYWYRQILGQKVEFLVSFYNNEISEKSEIFDDQFSVERPDGSNFTLKIRSTKLEDSAMYFCASRGTGTYEQYFGPGTRLTVT.

The chain links TRBV5-1 to TRBJ1-4; D gene ambiguous. Germline values: CDR1 SGHRS, CDR2 YFSETQ. Trimming pared 0 bases from V and 5 bases from J, leaving 8 bases between. This CDR3 has 14 amino acids. CDR3 nucleotides: TGCGCCAGCAGCTTGGGCCTATCGAATGAAAAACTGTTTTTT. It translates to CASSLGLSNEKLFF. The full variable domain, with the rest looked up from reference TRBV5-1 and TRBJ1-4, is KAGVTQTPRYLIKTRGQQVTLSCSPISGHRSVSWYQQTPGQGLQFLFEYFSETQRNKGNFPGRFSGRQFSNSRSEMNVSTLELGDSALYLCASSLGLSNEKLFFGSGTQLSVL.

The CDR3 sequence is CASSDPGQGEEQYF. CDR3 DNA: TGTGCCAGCAGTGACCCGGGACAGGGGGAAGAGCAGTACTTC. This chain joins TRBV2 and TRBJ2-7, with TRBD1 identical over 11 bases. The CDR3 consists of 14 residues. Germline values: CDR1 SNHLY, CDR2 FYNNEI. V lost 3 bases and J lost 7; bases outside the gene matches: 5.